The T cell receptor beta chain under discussion was sequenced for a study of T cell changes during pregnancy in multiple sclerosis. In germline, CDR1 is SGHVS, CDR2 FQNEAQ. This CDR3 contains 12 residues. The V and J ends lost 3 bases and 5 bases respectively, with 7 bases between them. The data were produced by immunoSEQ multiplex PCR, yet TCRdb's version contains in-frame clones alone and is incomplete. The repertoire holds some 140,000 clones, with approximately 96% as singletons. The rearrangement joins TRBV7-8 to TRBJ2-5, with D hard to call. The sequencing used peripheral blood, collected after pregnancy. This clonotype was obtained from a female donor with multiple sclerosis, enrolled in a pregnancy study. For the CDR3, the DNA is TGTGCCAGCAGCTTGCGGAAGGAGACCCAGTACTTC. It codes for CASSLRKETQYF.